These 20 T cell receptor beta chains came from one sample sequenced in a study of T-cell reconstitution after alpha-beta-depleted transplantation in children. Preparing the TCRbeta library involved the use of unique molecular identifiers. TCRdb independently ran MiXCR on the PCR reads; one entry per CDR3 protein. Among some 110,000 distinct CDR3 sequences, 10% were seen once, and the ten largest hold approximately 36%. Material: PBMCs, obtained before TCRalphabeta/CD19-depleted stem cell transplant. Receptors were obtained from a boy younger than 10 with acute lymphoblastic leukemia, due to receive a stem cell transplant.

This clonotype was detected only a few times. This rearrangement joins TRBV20-1 to TRBJ2-1; TRBD2 matches at 8 bases. This CDR3 contains 14 residues. Germline V gene data show CDR1 as DFQATT and CDR2 as SNEGSKA (reference sequence). After removal of 4 bases from V and 3 bases from J, the junction contained 5 bases not matched to a gene. This CDR3 is CSAKPGLDYNEQFF. In nucleotides, the CDR3 is TGCAGTGCTAAACCGGGACTAGACTACAATGAGCAGTTCTTC.

The chain links TRBV18 to TRBJ2-6, with D tentatively TRBD1 (5 bases). Trimming cost V 3 bases and J 3 bases, with 18 bases left between them. Germline values: CDR1 KGHSH, CDR2 LQKENI. The CDR3 is 18 amino acids. CDR3 DNA sequence: TGTGCCAGCTCACCCAGGTCGCAGGGATCGATTGGGGCCAACGTCCTGACTTTC. This encodes CASSPRSQGSIGANVLTF.

This clonotype was counted between two and nine times. The gene calls are TRBV7-2 and TRBJ2-3; no clear D gene. Trimming shortened V by 3 bases and J by 7 bases, and 8 bases separated the two germline ends. From germline, CDR1 is SGHTA and CDR2 FQGNSA. The CDR3 length is 12 residues. Here the CDR3 DNA reads TGTGCCAGCAGCTTTTTCCCGTATACGCAGTATTTT. The encoded protein is CASSFFPYTQYF.

This clonotype was seen at least ten times. The chain links TRBV3-1 to TRBJ2-3; TRBD2 matches 7 bases. Trimming cost V 2 bases and J 8 bases; bases outside gene matches: 4. Germline CDR1 and CDR2: LGHDT and YNNKEL (reference sequence). CDR3 length equals 13 residues. CDR3 coding DNA: TGTGCCAGCAGCCAAAGGGAGGGCGGTACGCAGTATTTT. This gives the protein CASSQREGGTQYF.

In its sample, this clonotype was seen many times. The CDR3 is CSARDLLREGRMNEQFF. The DNA of the CDR3 is TGCAGTGCTAGAGATCTTCTGCGGGAGGGCCGGATGAATGAGCAGTTCTTC. The V call is TRBV20-1, the J call TRBJ2-1; 9 nucleotides align to TRBD2. The CDR3 covers 17 residues. V was clipped by 0 bases and J by 7 bases; unmatched bases: 13. CDR1 and CDR2 from the germline V gene are DFQATT and SNEGSKA (reference sequence).

The table lists this clonotype with a count of one. The gene calls are TRBV7-8 and TRBJ1-5; no definite D call. Germline V gives CDR1 SGHVS, CDR2 FQNEAQ. V lost 3 bases to trimming and J lost 3 bases, with 3 bases between them. CDR3 size: 12 residues. CDR3 sequence (DNA): TGTGCCAGCAGCTTTTACAATCAGCCCCAGCATTTT. Translation gives CASSFYNQPQHF.

In its sample, this clonotype was seen a few times. The chain employs TRBV11-2 and TRBJ2-7; no definite D call. The CDR3 sequence is 15 residues long. Per germline, CDR1 SGHAT and CDR2 FQNNGV. The V end was cut by 0 bases, the J end by 3 bases, with 12 bases between. CDR3 sequence (DNA): TGTGCCAGCAGCTTAGATCCGGGTTTGGACTACGAGCAGTACTTC. Translated: CASSLDPGLDYEQYF. Looking up the rest from reference TRBV11-2 and TRBJ2-7 gives the full variable domain: EAGVAQSPRYKIIEKRQSVAFWCNPISGHATLYWYQQILGQGPKLLIQFQNNGVVDDSQLPKDRFSAERLKGVDSTLKIQPAKLEDSAVYLCASSLDPGLDYEQYFGPGTRLTVT.

The J gene is TRBJ1-2, the V gene TRBV2; 7 nucleotides agree with TRBD1. The J segment lost 4 bases and the V segment lost 8 bases, leaving 10 bases of the junction unmatched. Germline V gene lookup returns CDR1 SNHLY and CDR2 FYNNEI. There are 14 residues in the CDR3. The DNA of the CDR3 is TGTGCCAGCGGAATCCGACAGGGTAGCTATGGCTACACCTTC. Residues: CASGIRQGSYGYTF.

At least ten counts were recorded for this clonotype. J is TRBJ2-1 and V is TRBV5-1, with D perhaps TRBD2 (6 bases). The CDR3 length is 14 residues. CDR1 is SGHRS, CDR2 YFSETQ, per germline. Trimming removed 4 bases at V and 6 bases at J, with 14 bases between. The CDR3 DNA follows: TGCGCCAGCAGCACAATAGCGGACCGCAATGAGCAGTTCTTC. Translation gives CASSTIADRNEQFF. Combining the CDR3 with reference TRBV5-1 and TRBJ2-1 gives the whole variable domain KAGVTQTPRYLIKTRGQQVTLSCSPISGHRSVSWYQQTPGQGLQFLFEYFSETQRNKGNFPGRFSGRQFSNSRSEMNVSTLELGDSALYLCASSTIADRNEQFFGPGTRLTVL.

This clonotype was detected many times. The chain joins TRBV12-3 or TRBV12-4 to TRBJ2-7, with D unresolved. This CDR3 is built from 14 residues. V shed 0 bases and J shed 4 bases, with 10 bases lying between them. The CDR3 loop reads CASSLALGSYEQYF. CDR3 DNA sequence: TGTGCCAGCAGTTTAGCCTTAGGGTCTTACGAGCAGTACTTC.

This clonotype was counted only a few times. The chain has TRBV12-3 or TRBV12-4 and TRBJ2-1; maybe TRBD1 (6 bases). The CDR3 runs 15 residues. With 6 bases removed from V and 0 bases from J, the gap between germline ends came to 12 bases. The CDR3, as DNA: TGTGCCAGCAGGCTCACAGGGAGCTCCTACAATGAGCAGTTCTTC. Translated, it gives CASRLTGSSYNEQFF.

This clonotype was seen a few times. V and J are TRBV7-3 and TRBJ1-2; D call uncertain. This CDR3 is built from 11 residues. Germline-derived CDR1 and CDR2 are SGHTA and FQGTGA. V was trimmed by 1 base and J by 7 bases, leaving 4 bases between them. CDR3 sequence reads: CASSLIPGYTF. The CDR3 DNA reads as TGTGCCAGCAGCTTAATCCCTGGCTACACCTTC.

Only a few counts were recorded for this clonotype. The chain couples TRBV29-1 to TRBJ2-2; tentatively, D is TRBD1 or TRBD2 (6 bases each). The length of the CDR3 is 14 residues. The V end lost 7 bases, the J end lost 8 bases, and 20 bases lay between the germline ends. Germline V gene data show CDR1 as SQVTM and CDR2 as ANQGSEA. CDR3 region: CSAPRGVQGGELFF. CDR3 nucleotides: TGCAGCGCCCCTAGGGGGGTGCAAGGTGGGGAGCTGTTTTTT.

The rearrangement joins TRBV29-1 to TRBJ2-7; D might be TRBD2 (6 bases). With 1 base removed from V and 4 bases from J, the gap between germline ends came to 8 bases. Germline CDR1 and CDR2: SQVTM and ANQGSEA. The CDR3 loop spans 12 amino acids. The CDR3 reads CSVEAGAYEQYF. Here the CDR3 DNA reads TGCAGCGTTGAAGCGGGAGCTTACGAGCAGTACTTC.

In its sample, this clonotype was seen many times. This chain connects TRBV3-1 to TRBJ1-1; D is unresolved. The CDR3 is 14 amino acids. CDR1 and CDR2 (germline): LGHDT, YNNKEL (reference sequence). The V end was cut by 1 base, the J end by 4 bases, with 10 bases between. The CDR3 DNA reads as TGTGCCAGCAGCCAAGGATACGGCGGCACTGAAGCTTTCTTT. Protein sequence: CASSQGYGGTEAFF.

The rearrangement joins TRBV24-1 to TRBJ2-1; 9 positions match TRBD1. V lost 5 bases and J lost 8; bases outside the gene matches: 6. The germline V gene encodes CDR1 KGHDR and CDR2 SFDVKD. The CDR3 runs 14 residues. The CDR3 DNA is TGTGCCACCAGTGGTGCCACAGGGGGCGATGAGCAGTTCTTC. Translating it yields CATSGATGGDEQFF.

This clonotype was counted only a few times. The chain uses TRBV2 and TRBJ2-7, with TRBD2 matching over 7 bases. This CDR3 has 12 residues. V lost 9 bases and J lost 0; bases outside the gene matches: 2. From germline, CDR1 is SNHLY and CDR2 FYNNEI. Here the CDR3 DNA reads TGTGCCAGGGGAGGGCCCTCCTACGAGCAGTACTTC. Encoded protein: CARGGPSYEQYF.

This chain links TRBV18 with TRBJ2-1; D possibly corresponds to TRBD1 (5 bases). The CDR3 has 13 amino acids. V was shortened by 5 bases and J by 4 bases, with 9 bases between the two germline ends. Germline assignment: CDR1 KGHSH and CDR2 LQKENI. CDR3 DNA: TGTGCCAGCTCATCAACAGGATACAATGAGCAGTTCTTC. This gives the protein CASSSTGYNEQFF.

The V call is TRBV20-1, the J call TRBJ1-5; TRBD1 agrees at 9 bases. This CDR3 has 18 amino acids. The V segment lost 6 bases and the J segment 1 base; nucleotides outside the gene matches: 16. Looked up from germline, CDR1 is DFQATT and CDR2 is SNEGSKA (reference sequence). Here the CDR3 reads CSAREGQGTIWSNQPQHF. The CDR3 bases are TGCAGTGCCCGAGAGGGACAGGGAACGATCTGGAGCAATCAGCCCCAGCATTTT.

The chain recombines TRBV6-2 or TRBV6-3 with TRBJ2-1; a weak D match, TRBD1 (5 bases). The ends were cut back, 10 bases at V and 8 bases at J, with 21 bases in the middle. CDR1 and CDR2 (germline): MNHEY, SVGEGT. The CDR3 contains 14 residues. CDR3 nucleotides: TGTGCCACCCAGGGTTCCGGGTTCATTTATGAGCAGTTCTTC. This encodes CATQGSGFIYEQFF.